These T cell receptor beta chains were read from a single sample in a study of OX40 agonist ivuxolimab in advanced cancers. Sequencing used immunoSEQ multiplex PCR; TCRdb keeps in-frame clones, though not all of them. The table includes more than 80,000 clones, about nine tenths detected once. This sample comprised CD4+ or CD8+ T cells sorted from blood, obtained in a trial of the OX40 agonist ivuxolimab. The origin of the receptors is an adult with an advanced solid tumor such as melanoma, head and neck, liver or kidney cancer. CDR3s include the opening cysteine and the closing phenylalanine or tryptophan. The order of the fields is V gene, J gene, CDR3 protein.

V: TRBV7-3
J: TRBJ2-7
CDR3: CASSLNSYYEQYF

V: TRBV5-1
J: TRBJ2-7
CDR3: CASSSLDGYEQYF

V: TRBV6-5
J: TRBJ1-1
CDR3: CASGYNTEAFF

V: TRBV6-5
J: TRBJ1-3
CDR3: CASSGVSSGNTIYF

V: TRBV6-5
J: TRBJ1-3
CDR3: CASSWTATGGNTIYF

V: TRBV2
J: TRBJ1-1
CDR3: CASSGNFRGKANTEAFF

V: TRBV28
J: TRBJ1-3
CDR3: CASTTGLGSAGNTIYF

V: TRBV5-5
J: TRBJ2-3
CDR3: CASSPVVSTDTQYF

V: TRBV27
J: TRBJ2-7
CDR3: CASSLKRETNEQYF

V: TRBV11-3
J: TRBJ2-1
CDR3: CASSLRTSGVSGEQFF

V: TRBV5-1
J: TRBJ1-2
CDR3: CASGGTVNYGYTF

V: TRBV6-5
J: TRBJ1-1
CDR3: CASRPTGGRTEAFF

V: TRBV21-1
J: TRBJ2-7
CDR3: CASSKAVRDREPPDIYEQYF

V: TRBV5-1
J: TRBJ2-5
CDR3: CASSSGPERAETQYF

V: TRBV28
J: TRBJ2-7
CDR3: CASSLGASGSYEQYF

V: TRBV6-1
J: TRBJ2-5
CDR3: CASRVAAGETQYF

V: TRBV28
J: TRBJ2-5
CDR3: CASLGWGQETQYF

V: TRBV5-4
J: TRBJ2-7
CDR3: CASSSGGALSYEQYF

V: TRBV27
J: TRBJ1-3
CDR3: CASRSDRGYRYSGNTIYF

V: TRBV6-6
J: TRBJ2-1
CDR3: CASSRPGVNNEQFF

V: TRBV13
J: TRBJ2-7
CDR3: CASSQKGQDDSYEQYF

V: TRBV29-1
J: TRBJ1-1
CDR3: CSVGNHMNTEAFF

V: TRBV5-1
J: TRBJ1-2
CDR3: CASSTGGQGPYGYTF

V: TRBV27
J: TRBJ2-3
CDR3: CASSSPNTDTQYF

V: TRBV5-1
J: TRBJ2-2
CDR3: CASSLQAGNTGELFF

V: TRBV4-1
J: TRBJ2-3
CDR3: CASSQDITSGSGDTQYF

V: TRBV4-1
J: TRBJ2-5
CDR3: CASSQTRTGYQETQYF

V: TRBV19
J: TRBJ1-2
CDR3: CASRRTGNYGYTF

V: TRBV15
J: TRBJ2-3
CDR3: CATSRRAGGEDTQYF

V: TRBV5-1
J: TRBJ2-7
CDR3: CASSPPTSYEQYF

V: TRBV19
J: TRBJ1-3
CDR3: CASSRTDSSGNTIYF

V: TRBV7-3
J: TRBJ2-1
CDR3: CASRGAGRDEQFF

V: TRBV5-1
J: TRBJ2-5
CDR3: CASSEGQGGETQYF

V: TRBV7-3
J: TRBJ2-2
CDR3: CASSLKGVTANTGELFF

V: TRBV10-3
J: TRBJ1-1
CDR3: CAISESFDTEAFF

V: TRBV30
J: TRBJ1-5
CDR3: CAWSARTGFINQPQHF

V: TRBV11-3
J: TRBJ2-7
CDR3: CASSGSIGLKLYF

V: TRBV7-2
J: TRBJ1-1
CDR3: CASSLGYRGTEAFF

V: TRBV30
J: TRBJ2-7
CDR3: CAWSPSLTYEQYF

V: TRBV29-1
J: TRBJ1-1
CDR3: CSVEEIGGTGAFF

V: TRBV10-3
J: TRBJ1-2
CDR3: CAISESLGYYGYTF

V: TRBV6-1
J: TRBJ2-4
CDR3: CASTQPGQVLNIQYF

V: TRBV5-1
J: TRBJ2-7
CDR3: CASSGLEGANYEQYF

V: TRBV28
J: TRBJ2-1
CDR3: CASKARDSYYNEQFF

V: TRBV2
J: TRBJ2-2
CDR3: CASSGSGGNTGELFF

V: TRBV14
J: TRBJ2-7
CDR3: CASSLWAGNVYEQYF

V: TRBV28
J: TRBJ2-1
CDR3: CASSFDGTGKFF

V: TRBV2
J: TRBJ2-5
CDR3: CASSENPGSKETQYF

V: TRBV7-2
J: TRBJ2-7
CDR3: CASSRRDGEQYF

V: TRBV5-1
J: TRBJ1-2
CDR3: CASSRDGEYGYTF

V: TRBV28
J: TRBJ2-6
CDR3: CASSFVLTGTGANVLTF

V: TRBV7-8
J: TRBJ1-1
CDR3: CASSLVGGTVNTEAFF

V: TRBV2
J: TRBJ2-3
CDR3: CAGGVREDTQYF

V: TRBV5-6
J: TRBJ2-3
CDR3: CASSFGATSDTQYF

V: TRBV14
J: TRBJ1-2
CDR3: CASSHWSSPGYTF

V: TRBV6-1
J: TRBJ2-5
CDR3: CASSQTVGAETQYF

V: TRBV4-2
J: TRBJ2-7
CDR3: CASSQDGGGIYEQYF

V: TRBV2
J: TRBJ2-3
CDR3: CASSVGDRRTQYF

V: TRBV27
J: TRBJ2-2
CDR3: CASSLLGTGELFF

V: TRBV5-6
J: TRBJ2-7
CDR3: CASSGRTGDYEQYF